Below are 8 T cell receptor beta chains sequenced from a single sample in a study of identical twins. Each CDR3 protein is one row after TCRdb ran MiXCR on the 5' RACE reads. The table records some 630,000 distinct CDR3 sequences, about 7.6% of them present only once. These same records also appear under a second study, on yellow fever vaccine responses in identical twins.

Input material: PBMCs. The receptors were sampled from a woman younger than 35 in good health.

There are a few counts of this clonotype. This sequence joins TRBV21-1 and TRBJ1-2; TRBD1 is the table's D call, not checked against the DNA. TRBV21-1 is classified as a pseudogene. This CDR3 comprises 16 residues. CDR3 in DNA: TGTGCCAGACTCATAGACAGGGGGCAGCTTTCCTATGGCTACACCTTC. Its protein product is CARLIDRGQLSYGYTF.

This clonotype was seen many times. A junction boundary mismatches the germline segment, possibly from a read error. The chain carries TRBV2 and TRBJ1-1; unclear D gene. The CDR3 loop spans 15 amino acids. Germline assignment: CDR1 SNHLY and CDR2 FYNNEI. CDR3 sequence: CASSEDGGSNSEAFF. CDR3 bases: TGTGCCAGCAGTGAAGATGGCGGGAGTAATTCTGAGGCTTTCTTT.

This chain connects TRBV29-1 to TRBJ2-5; D ambiguous. The ends were cut back, 0 bases at V and 7 bases at J, with 12 bases in the middle. The CDR3 consists of 13 residues. Germline values: CDR1 SQVTM, CDR2 ANQGSEA. The CDR3 bases are TGCAGCGTTGAAGATCAACTGCCGGGGACCCAGTACTTC. Protein sequence: CSVEDQLPGTQYF.

This clonotype was detected ten times or more. The chain links TRBV7-8 to TRBJ2-5; TRBD2 matches at 8 bases. Germline values: CDR1 SGHVS, CDR2 FQNEAQ. CDR3 length equals 17 residues. After removal of 1 base from V and 6 bases from J, the junction contained 13 bases not matched to a gene. The DNA of the CDR3 is TGTGCCAGCAGCTTAGACCGGGGGGGGGGCTCGAAAAAGACCCAGTACTTC. Translated, it gives CASSLDRGGGSKKTQYF.

This clonotype was recorded many times. The chain couples TRBV5-1 to TRBJ1-4, with 8 nucleotides matching TRBD1. CDR3 length: 15 amino acids. Germline CDR1 is SGHRS and CDR2 is YFSETQ. V shed 4 bases, J shed 3 bases, and the junction held 5 bases outside the gene matches. DNA for the CDR3: TGCGCCAGCAGCGTCGGACAGGGCTCTAATGAAAAACTGTTTTTT. Protein product: CASSVGQGSNEKLFF.

The CDR3 sequence: CASSQSGGVPTDTQYF. As DNA, the CDR3 is TGTGCCAGCAGCCAATCCGGAGGGGTGCCCACAGATACGCAGTATTTT. The V and J genes are TRBV3-1 and TRBJ2-3; weak D call: TRBD2 (6 bases). Germline V gives CDR1 LGHDT, CDR2 YNNKEL (reference sequence). This CDR3 is 16 amino acids long. The ends were cut back, 2 bases at V and 2 bases at J, with 14 bases in the middle.

A note on this clonotype: Given a much more abundant clone one base away, this may be a read error. The rearrangement joins TRBV12-3 or TRBV12-4 to TRBJ1-1, with a possible D match to TRBD1 (5 bases). This CDR3 contains 15 residues. The ends were cut back, 3 bases at V and 0 bases at J, with 11 bases in the middle. This chain's CDR3 is CASSFSGVMNTEAFF. DNA of the CDR3: TGTGCCAGCAGTTTTTCGGGGGTCATGAACACTGAAGCTTTCTTT.

This chain joins TRBV20-1 and TRBJ1-2, with D tentatively TRBD1 (6 bases). V gave up 7 bases and J gave up 4 bases, with 22 bases separating them. The germline CDR1 and CDR2 sequences are DFQATT and SNEGSKA (reference sequence). The CDR3 sequence is 15 residues long. For the CDR3, the DNA is TGCAGTGTGAGCCCACAGGGTATAGACGGCTATGGCTACACCTTC. Translation: CSVSPQGIDGYGYTF.